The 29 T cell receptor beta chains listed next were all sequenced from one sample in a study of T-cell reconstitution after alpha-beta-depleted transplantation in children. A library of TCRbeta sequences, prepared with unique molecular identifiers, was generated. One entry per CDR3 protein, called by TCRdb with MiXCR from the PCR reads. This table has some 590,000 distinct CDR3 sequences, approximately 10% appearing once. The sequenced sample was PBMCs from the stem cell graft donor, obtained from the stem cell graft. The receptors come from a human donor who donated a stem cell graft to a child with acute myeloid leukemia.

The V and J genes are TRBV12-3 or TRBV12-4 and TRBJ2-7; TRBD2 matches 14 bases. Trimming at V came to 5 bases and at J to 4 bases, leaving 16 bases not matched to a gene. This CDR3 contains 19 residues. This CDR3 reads CASSKTGLAGVGAPYEQYF. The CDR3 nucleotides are TGTGCCAGCAGTAAAACGGGACTAGCGGGAGTGGGGGCTCCTTACGAGCAGTACTTC.

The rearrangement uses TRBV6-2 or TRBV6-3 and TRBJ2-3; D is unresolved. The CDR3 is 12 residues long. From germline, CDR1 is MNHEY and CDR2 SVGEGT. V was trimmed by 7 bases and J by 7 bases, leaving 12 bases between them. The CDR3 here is CASTSLDHTQYF. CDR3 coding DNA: TGTGCCAGCACCTCCCTCGACCATACGCAGTATTTT.

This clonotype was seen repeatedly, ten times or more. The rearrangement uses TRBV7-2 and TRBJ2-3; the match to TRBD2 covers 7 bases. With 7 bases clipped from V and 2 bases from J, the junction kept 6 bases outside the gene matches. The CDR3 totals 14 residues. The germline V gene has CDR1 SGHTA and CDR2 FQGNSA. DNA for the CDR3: TGTGCCAGCACCCGGACTAGATTCACAGATACGCAGTATTTT. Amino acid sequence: CASTRTRFTDTQYF. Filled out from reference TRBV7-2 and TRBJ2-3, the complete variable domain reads GAGVSQSPSNKVTEKGKDVELRCDPISGHTALYWYRQSLGQGLEFLIYFQGNSAPDKSGLPSDRFSAERTGGSVSTLTIQRTQQEDSAVYLCASTRTRFTDTQYFGPGTRLTVL.

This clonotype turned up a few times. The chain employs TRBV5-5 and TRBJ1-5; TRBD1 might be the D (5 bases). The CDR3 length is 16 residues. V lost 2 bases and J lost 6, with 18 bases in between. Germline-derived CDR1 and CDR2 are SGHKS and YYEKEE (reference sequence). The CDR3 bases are TGTGCCAGCAGCTTAGGGTCCAGGGTAGAGGGTCAGCCCCAGCATTTT. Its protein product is CASSLGSRVEGQPQHF.

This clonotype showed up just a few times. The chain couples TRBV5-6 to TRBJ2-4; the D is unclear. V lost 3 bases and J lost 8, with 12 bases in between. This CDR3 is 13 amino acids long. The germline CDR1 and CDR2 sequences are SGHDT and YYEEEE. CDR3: CASSSLRQDIQYF. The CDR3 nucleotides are TGTGCCAGCAGCTCCCTAAGGCAGGACATTCAGTACTTC.

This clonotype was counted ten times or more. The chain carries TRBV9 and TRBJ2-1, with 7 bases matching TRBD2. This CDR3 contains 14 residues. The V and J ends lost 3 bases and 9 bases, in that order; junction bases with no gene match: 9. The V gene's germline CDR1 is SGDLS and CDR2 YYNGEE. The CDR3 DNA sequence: TGTGCCAGCAGCGCTGCGGGGAGGGGCGGTGAGCAGTTCTTC. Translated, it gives CASSAAGRGGEQFF.

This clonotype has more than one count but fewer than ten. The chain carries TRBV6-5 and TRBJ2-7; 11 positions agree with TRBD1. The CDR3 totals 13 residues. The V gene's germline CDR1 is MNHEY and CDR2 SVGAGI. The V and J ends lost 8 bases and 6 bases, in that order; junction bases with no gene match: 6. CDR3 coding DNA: TGTGCCAGCGTTTGGACAGGGGGCCTCGAGCAGTACTTC. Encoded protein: CASVWTGGLEQYF.

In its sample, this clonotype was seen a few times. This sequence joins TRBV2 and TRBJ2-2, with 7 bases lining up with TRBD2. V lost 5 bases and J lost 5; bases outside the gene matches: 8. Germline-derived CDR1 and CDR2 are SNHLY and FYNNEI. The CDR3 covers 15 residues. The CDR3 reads CASSLRERYTGELFF. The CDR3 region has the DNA TGTGCCAGCAGTCTGCGGGAGAGGTATACCGGGGAGCTGTTTTTT.

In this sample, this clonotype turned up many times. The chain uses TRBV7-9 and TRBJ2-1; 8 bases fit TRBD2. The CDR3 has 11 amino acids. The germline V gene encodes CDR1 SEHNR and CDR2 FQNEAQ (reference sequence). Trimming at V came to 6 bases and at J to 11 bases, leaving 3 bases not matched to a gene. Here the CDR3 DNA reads TGTGCCAGCAGAGGACTAGCTCAGCAGTTCTTC. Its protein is CASRGLAQQFF.

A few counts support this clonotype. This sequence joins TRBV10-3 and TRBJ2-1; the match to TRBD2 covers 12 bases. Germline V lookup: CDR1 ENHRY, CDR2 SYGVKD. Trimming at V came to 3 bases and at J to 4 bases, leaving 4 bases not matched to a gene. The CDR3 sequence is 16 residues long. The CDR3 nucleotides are TGTGCCATCAGTGAAGTAACTAGCGGGAGGTACAATGAGCAGTTCTTC. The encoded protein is CAISEVTSGRYNEQFF.

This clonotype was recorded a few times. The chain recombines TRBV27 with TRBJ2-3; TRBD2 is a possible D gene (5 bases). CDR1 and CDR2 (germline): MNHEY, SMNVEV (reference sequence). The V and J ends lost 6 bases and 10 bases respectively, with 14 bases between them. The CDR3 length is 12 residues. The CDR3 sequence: CASSQDPRAQYF. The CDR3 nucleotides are TGTGCCAGCAGCCAGGACCCGAGGGCGCAGTATTTT.

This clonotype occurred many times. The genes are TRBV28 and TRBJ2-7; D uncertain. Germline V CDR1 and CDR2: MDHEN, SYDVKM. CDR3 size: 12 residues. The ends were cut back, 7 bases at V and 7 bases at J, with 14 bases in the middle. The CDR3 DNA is TGTGCCAGCACCCTGGACCTGCAGGAGCAGTACTTC. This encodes CASTLDLQEQYF.

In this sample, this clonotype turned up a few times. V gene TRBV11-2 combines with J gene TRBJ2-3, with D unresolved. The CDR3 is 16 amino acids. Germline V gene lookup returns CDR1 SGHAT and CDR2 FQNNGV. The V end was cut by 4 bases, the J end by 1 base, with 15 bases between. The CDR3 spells CASSSNSFGGTDTQYF. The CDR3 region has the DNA TGTGCCAGCAGCTCGAACAGCTTTGGGGGCACAGATACGCAGTATTTT.

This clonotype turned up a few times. The CDR3 nucleotides read TGCGCCAGCAGCTTGTGGGCCGTCCAAGGGGTAGCCTACAATGAGCAGTTCTTC. Amino acid sequence: CASSLWAVQGVAYNEQFF. The V gene is TRBV5-1, the J gene TRBJ2-1, with D possibly matching TRBD1 (5 bases). Germline V gives CDR1 SGHRS, CDR2 YFSETQ. This CDR3 spans 18 amino acids. Between the trimmed V and J ends, which lost 1 base and 2 bases, there was a span of 19 bases.

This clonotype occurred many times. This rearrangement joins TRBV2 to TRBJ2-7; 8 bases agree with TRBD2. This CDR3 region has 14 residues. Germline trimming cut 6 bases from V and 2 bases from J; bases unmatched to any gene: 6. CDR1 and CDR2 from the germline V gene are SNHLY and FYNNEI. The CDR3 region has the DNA TGTGCCAGCAGCCAAGTTAGCGGGGCCTACGAGCAGTACTTC. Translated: CASSQVSGAYEQYF. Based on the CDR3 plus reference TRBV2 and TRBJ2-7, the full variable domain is EPEVTQTPSHQVTQMGQEVILRCVPISNHLYFYWYRQILGQKVEFLVSFYNNEISEKSEIFDDQFSVERPDGSNFTLKIRSTKLEDSAMYFCASSQVSGAYEQYFGPGTRLTVT.

DNA of the CDR3: TGTGCCAGCAGTGAATTAGGCGGGAGGGTTGAAGATACGCAGTATTTT. Protein: CASSELGGRVEDTQYF. The rearrangement uses TRBV25-1 and TRBJ2-3; 9 positions agree with TRBD2. CDR1 is MGHDK and CDR2 is SYGVNS in the germline V gene. After removal of 1 base from V and 5 bases from J, the junction contained 7 bases not matched to a gene. The CDR3 has 16 residues.

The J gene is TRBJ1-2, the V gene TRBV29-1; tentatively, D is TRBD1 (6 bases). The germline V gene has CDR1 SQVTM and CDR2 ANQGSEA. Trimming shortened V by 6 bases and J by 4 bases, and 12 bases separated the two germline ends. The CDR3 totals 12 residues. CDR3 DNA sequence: TGCAGCGTAAGGGGGACTGTCTATGGCTACACCTTC. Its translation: CSVRGTVYGYTF.

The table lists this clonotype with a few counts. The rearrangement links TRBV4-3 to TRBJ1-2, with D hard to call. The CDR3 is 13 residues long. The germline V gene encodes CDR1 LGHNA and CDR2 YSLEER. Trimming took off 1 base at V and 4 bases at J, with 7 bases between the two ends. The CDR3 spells CASSQAVTYGYTF. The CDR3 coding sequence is TGCGCCAGCAGCCAAGCAGTAACCTATGGCTACACCTTC.

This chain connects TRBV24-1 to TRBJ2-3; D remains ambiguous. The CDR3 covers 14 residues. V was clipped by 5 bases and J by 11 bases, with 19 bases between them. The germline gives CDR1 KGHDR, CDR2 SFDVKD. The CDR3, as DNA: TGTGCCACCAGTGCCTCTGAGGCGGCGCCTAAGCAGTATTTT. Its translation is CATSASEAAPKQYF.

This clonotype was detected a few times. CDR3 nucleotides: TGCAGCGTACCGGACTCAGCGGGCTCCTACAATGAGCAGTTCTTC. Translated, it gives CSVPDSAGSYNEQFF. This chain links TRBV29-1 with TRBJ2-1; D may be TRBD2 (6 bases). This CDR3 has 15 amino acids. The V gene lost 6 bases and the J gene lost 0 bases, with 15 bases spanning the gap. Germline V gene data show CDR1 as SQVTM and CDR2 as ANQGSEA.

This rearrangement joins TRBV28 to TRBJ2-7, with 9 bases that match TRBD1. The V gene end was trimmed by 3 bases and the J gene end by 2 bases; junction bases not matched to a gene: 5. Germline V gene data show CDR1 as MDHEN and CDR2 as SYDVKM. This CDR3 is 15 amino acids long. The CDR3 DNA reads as TGTGCCAGCAGTTTCCCGGGACAGGGTCCCTACGAGCAGTACTTC. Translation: CASSFPGQGPYEQYF.

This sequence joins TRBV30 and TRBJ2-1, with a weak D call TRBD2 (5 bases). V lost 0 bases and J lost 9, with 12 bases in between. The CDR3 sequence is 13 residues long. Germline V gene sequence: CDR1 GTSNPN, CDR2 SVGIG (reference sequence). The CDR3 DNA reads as TGTGCCTGGAGTGTCGCCCCCGAGGGTGAGCAGTTCTTC. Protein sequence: CAWSVAPEGEQFF.

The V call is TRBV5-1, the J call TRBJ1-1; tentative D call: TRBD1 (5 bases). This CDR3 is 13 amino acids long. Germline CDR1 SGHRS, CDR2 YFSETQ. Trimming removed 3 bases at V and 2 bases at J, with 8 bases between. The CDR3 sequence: CASSWQGNTEAFF. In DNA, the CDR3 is TGCGCCAGCAGCTGGCAGGGCAACACTGAAGCTTTCTTT.

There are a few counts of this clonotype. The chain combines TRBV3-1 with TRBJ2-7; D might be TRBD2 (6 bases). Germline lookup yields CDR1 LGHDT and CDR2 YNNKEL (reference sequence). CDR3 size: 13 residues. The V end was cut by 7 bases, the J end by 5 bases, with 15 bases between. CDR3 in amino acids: CASTMAGWNEQYF. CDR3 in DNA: TGTGCCAGCACCATGGCGGGGTGGAACGAGCAGTACTTC.

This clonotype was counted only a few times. The CDR3 DNA follows: TGCAGTGCTAGAGACGAGGGACAGTTCCAGGCCTACAATGAGCAGTTCTTC. This gives the protein CSARDEGQFQAYNEQFF. V usage is TRBV20-1 and J usage is TRBJ2-1; 7 bases align to TRBD1. V was pared by 0 bases and J by 2 bases, with 10 bases of the junction left unmatched. From germline, CDR1 is DFQATT and CDR2 SNEGSKA (reference sequence). The CDR3 contains 17 residues.

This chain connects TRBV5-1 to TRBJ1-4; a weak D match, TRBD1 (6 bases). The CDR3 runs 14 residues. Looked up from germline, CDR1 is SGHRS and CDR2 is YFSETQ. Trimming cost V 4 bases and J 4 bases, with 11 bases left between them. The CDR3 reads CASSPGTNNEKLFF. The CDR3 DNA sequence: TGCGCCAGCAGCCCAGGGACAAATAATGAAAAACTGTTTTTT.

CDR3 amino acids: CASSARQGNNSPLHF. In nucleotides, the CDR3 is TGTGCCAGCAGCGCCCGACAGGGAAATAATTCACCCCTCCACTTT. This chain joins TRBV7-9 and TRBJ1-6; 7 nucleotides match TRBD1. The ends lost 5 bases at V and 5 bases at J; junction bases unmatched: 6. This CDR3 is built from 15 residues. Germline lookup yields CDR1 SEHNR and CDR2 FQNEAQ (reference sequence).

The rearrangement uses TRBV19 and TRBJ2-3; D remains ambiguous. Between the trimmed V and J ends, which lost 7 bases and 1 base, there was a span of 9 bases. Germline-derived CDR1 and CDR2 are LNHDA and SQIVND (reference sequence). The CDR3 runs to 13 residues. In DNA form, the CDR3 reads TGTGCCAGTAAATGGGTAGGCACAGATACGCAGTATTTT. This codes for CASKWVGTDTQYF.

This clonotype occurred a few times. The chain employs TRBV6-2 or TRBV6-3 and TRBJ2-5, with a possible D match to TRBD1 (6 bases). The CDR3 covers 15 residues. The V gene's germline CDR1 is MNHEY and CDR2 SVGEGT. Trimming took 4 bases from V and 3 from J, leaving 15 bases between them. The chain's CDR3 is CASSSTRRGKETQYF. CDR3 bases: TGTGCCAGCAGTTCAACTCGCAGGGGCAAAGAGACCCAGTACTTC.